Below are 7 T cell receptor beta chains sequenced from a single sample in a study of CD8 T cells in Susac syndrome. RNA was extracted with the RNeasy kit, and a quantity of roughly 0.45 to 1 ug was reverse transcribed using random hexamers. TCRdb reanalysed the immunoSEQ multiplex PCR reads using MiXCR and keeps one entry per CDR3 protein. The repertoire holds 150,000 to 200,000 distinct CDR3 sequences, with roughly 92% as singletons. The specimen was CD4+ T cells from PBMCs. Receptor source: a human donor in good health.

J is TRBJ2-2 and V is TRBV19; no reliable D call. CDR1 and CDR2 from the germline V gene are LNHDA and SQIVND (reference sequence). The ends were cut back, 3 bases at V and 3 bases at J, with 2 bases in the middle. The CDR3 sequence is 12 residues long. The CDR3 loop reads CASSIYTGELFF. For the CDR3, the DNA is TGTGCCAGTAGTATTTACACCGGGGAGCTGTTTTTT.

The chain's CDR3 is CATSREAWGTQYF. The DNA for the CDR3 is TGTGCCACCAGCAGAGAGGCGTGGGGGACCCAGTACTTC. V and J are TRBV15 and TRBJ2-5; D call uncertain. V was cut by 0 bases and J by 7 bases, with 9 bases left in between. The CDR3 is 13 residues long. The germline V gene encodes CDR1 LNHNV and CDR2 YYDKDF (reference sequence).

V is TRBV12-3 or TRBV12-4 and J is TRBJ1-4, with D hard to call. The CDR3 totals 16 residues. Trimming removed 3 bases at V and 5 bases at J, with 16 bases between. CDR3 bases: TGTGCCAGCAGTTTGAGTAGCCCTGGGCAAAATGAAAAACTGTTTTTT. Translated: CASSLSSPGQNEKLFF.

This sequence joins TRBV5-1 and TRBJ2-5; D is undetermined. Trimming took off 2 bases at V and 0 bases at J, with 5 bases between the two ends. The CDR3 runs 13 residues. CDR1 and CDR2 from the germline V gene are SGHRS and YFSETQ. CDR3 sequence: CASSFTYQETQYF. Written as DNA, the CDR3 is TGCGCCAGCAGCTTCACGTACCAAGAGACCCAGTACTTC.

This chain uses TRBV19 with TRBJ2-2, with D tentatively TRBD1 or TRBD2 (5 bases each). V gave up 1 base and J gave up 2 bases, with 8 bases separating them. The V gene's germline CDR1 is LNHDA and CDR2 SQIVND (reference sequence). The CDR3 extends over 15 amino acids. CDR3 DNA: TGTGCCAGTAGTATAGTCGGGGCTAACACCGGGGAGCTGTTTTTT. This translates into CASSIVGANTGELFF.

This chain joins TRBV19 and TRBJ2-6; D is unclear. The CDR3 runs to 15 residues. CDR1 is LNHDA, CDR2 SQIVND, per germline (reference sequence). Trimming left V 5 bases short and J 0 bases short, with 8 bases between. DNA of the CDR3: TGTGCCAGTAGTTGGGGAAGCTCTGGGGCCAACGTCCTGACTTTC. Translation: CASSWGSSGANVLTF.

The V call is TRBV19, the J call TRBJ2-7; 8 bases align to TRBD1. The trim removed 3 bases at V and 2 bases at J, leaving 9 bases unmatched. Germline-derived CDR1 and CDR2 are LNHDA and SQIVND (reference sequence). This CDR3 is built from 16 residues. CDR3 coding DNA: TGTGCCAGTAGTATCTTAGCCGGGACAGGAACCTACGAGCAGTACTTC. Amino acids: CASSILAGTGTYEQYF.